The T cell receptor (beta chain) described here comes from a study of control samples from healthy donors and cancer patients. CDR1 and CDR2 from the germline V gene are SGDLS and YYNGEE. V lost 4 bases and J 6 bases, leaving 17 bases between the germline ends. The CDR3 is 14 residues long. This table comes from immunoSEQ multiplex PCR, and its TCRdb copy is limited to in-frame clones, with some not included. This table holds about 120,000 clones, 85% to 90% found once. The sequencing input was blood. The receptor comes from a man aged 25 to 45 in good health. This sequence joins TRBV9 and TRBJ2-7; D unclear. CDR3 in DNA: TGTGCCAGCAGCCAAGACTGGAACCTTGGCGAGCAGTACTTC. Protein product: CASSQDWNLGEQYF. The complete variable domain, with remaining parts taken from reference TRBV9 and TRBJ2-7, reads DSGVTQTPKHLITATGQRVTLRCSPRSGDLSVYWYQQSLDQGLQFLIQYYNGEERAKGNILERFSAQQFPDLHSELNLSSLELGDSALYFCASSQDWNLGEQYFGPGTRLTVT.